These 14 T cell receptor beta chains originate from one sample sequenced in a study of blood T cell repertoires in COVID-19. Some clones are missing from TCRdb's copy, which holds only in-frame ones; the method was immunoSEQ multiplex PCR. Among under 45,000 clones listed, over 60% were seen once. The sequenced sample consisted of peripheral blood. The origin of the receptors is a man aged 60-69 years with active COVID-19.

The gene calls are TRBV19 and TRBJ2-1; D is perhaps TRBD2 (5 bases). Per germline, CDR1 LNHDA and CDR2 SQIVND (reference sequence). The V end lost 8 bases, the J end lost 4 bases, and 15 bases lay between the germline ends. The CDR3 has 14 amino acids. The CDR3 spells CASGKGLIYNEQFF. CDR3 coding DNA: TGTGCCAGTGGAAAAGGACTGATATACAATGAGCAGTTCTTC. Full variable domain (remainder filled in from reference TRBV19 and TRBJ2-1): DGGITQSPKYLFRKEGQNVTLSCEQNLNHDAMYWYRQDPGQGLRLIYYSQIVNDFQKGDIAEGYSVSREKKESFPLTVTSAQKNPTAFYLCASGKGLIYNEQFFGPGTRLTVL.

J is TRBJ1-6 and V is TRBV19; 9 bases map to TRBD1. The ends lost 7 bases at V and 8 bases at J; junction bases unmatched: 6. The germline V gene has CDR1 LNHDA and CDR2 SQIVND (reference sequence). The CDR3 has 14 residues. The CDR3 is CASKDRGNDSPLHF. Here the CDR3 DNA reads TGTGCCAGTAAGGACAGGGGAAACGATTCACCCCTCCACTTT.

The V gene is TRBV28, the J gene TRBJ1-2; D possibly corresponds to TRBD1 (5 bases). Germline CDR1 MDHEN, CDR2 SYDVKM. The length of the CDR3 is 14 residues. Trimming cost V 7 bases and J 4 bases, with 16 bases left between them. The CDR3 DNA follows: TGTGCCAGCACCCCTTTCCAGGGAGGCTATGGCTACACCTTC. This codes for CASTPFQGGYGYTF.

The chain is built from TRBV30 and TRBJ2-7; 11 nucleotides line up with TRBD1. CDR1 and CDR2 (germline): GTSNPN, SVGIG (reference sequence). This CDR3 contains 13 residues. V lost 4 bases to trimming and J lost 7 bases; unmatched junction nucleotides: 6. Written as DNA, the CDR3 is TGTGCCTGGACTGGACAGGGGGCGCGGGAGCAGTACTTC. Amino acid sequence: CAWTGQGAREQYF.

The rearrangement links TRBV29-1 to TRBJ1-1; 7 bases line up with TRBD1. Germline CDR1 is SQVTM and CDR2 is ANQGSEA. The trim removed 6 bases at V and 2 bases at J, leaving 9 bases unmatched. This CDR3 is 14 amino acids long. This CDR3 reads CSVATGSSNTEAFF. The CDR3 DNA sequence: TGCAGCGTGGCGACAGGGAGCAGTAACACTGAAGCTTTCTTT.

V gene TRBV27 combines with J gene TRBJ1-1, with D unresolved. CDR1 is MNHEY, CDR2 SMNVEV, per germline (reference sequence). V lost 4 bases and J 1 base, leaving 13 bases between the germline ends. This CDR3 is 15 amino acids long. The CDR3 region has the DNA TGTGCCAGCAGTTGGGCAGGCAGCCCGAACACTGAAGCTTTCTTT. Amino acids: CASSWAGSPNTEAFF.

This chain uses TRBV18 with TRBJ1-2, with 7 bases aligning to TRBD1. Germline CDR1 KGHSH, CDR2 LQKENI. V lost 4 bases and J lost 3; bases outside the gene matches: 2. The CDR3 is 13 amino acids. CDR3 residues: CASSQGQHYGYTF. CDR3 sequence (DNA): TGTGCCAGCTCACAGGGACAGCACTATGGCTACACCTTC.

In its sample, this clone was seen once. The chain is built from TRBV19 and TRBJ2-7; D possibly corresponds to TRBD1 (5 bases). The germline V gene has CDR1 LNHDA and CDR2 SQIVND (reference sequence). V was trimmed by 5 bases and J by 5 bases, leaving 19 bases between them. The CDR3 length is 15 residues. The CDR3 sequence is CASSVQGPIIHEQYF. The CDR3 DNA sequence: TGTGCCAGTAGTGTTCAGGGCCCCATAATCCACGAGCAGTACTTC.

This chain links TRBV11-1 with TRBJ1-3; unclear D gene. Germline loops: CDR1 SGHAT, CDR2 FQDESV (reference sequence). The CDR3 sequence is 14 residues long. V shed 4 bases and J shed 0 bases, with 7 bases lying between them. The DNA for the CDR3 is TGTGCCAGCAGCTACCTAATCTCTGGAAACACCATATATTTT. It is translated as CASSYLISGNTIYF.

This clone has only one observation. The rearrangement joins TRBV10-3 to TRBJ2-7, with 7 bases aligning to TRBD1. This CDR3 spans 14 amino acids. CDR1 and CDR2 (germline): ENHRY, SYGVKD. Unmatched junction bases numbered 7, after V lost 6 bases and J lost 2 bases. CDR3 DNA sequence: TGTGCCATCAGCCCGACAGGGCCCACCTACGAGCAGTACTTC. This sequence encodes CAISPTGPTYEQYF.

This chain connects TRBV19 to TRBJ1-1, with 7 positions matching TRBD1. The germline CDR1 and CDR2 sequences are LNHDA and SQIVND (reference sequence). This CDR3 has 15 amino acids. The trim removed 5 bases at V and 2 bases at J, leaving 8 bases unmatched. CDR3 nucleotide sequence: TGTGCCAGTAGTCCCCTCCGACAGGGTAACACTGAAGCTTTCTTT. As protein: CASSPLRQGNTEAFF.

The DNA for the CDR3 is TGTGCCAGCAGCTTGGCCGTGGGCCCCTCTCCCCCCTGGGAGCAGTACTTC. It yields the protein CASSLAVGPSPPWEQYF. The chain is built from TRBV5-6 and TRBJ2-7; D remains ambiguous. Germline CDR1 is SGHDT and CDR2 is YYEEEE. CDR3 length: 17 residues. Trimming removed 0 bases from V and 7 bases from J, with 23 bases in between.

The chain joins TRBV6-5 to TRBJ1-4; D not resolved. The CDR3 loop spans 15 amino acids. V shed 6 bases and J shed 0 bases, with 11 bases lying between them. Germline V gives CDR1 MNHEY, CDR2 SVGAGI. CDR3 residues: CASSPLYSTNEKLFF. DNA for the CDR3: TGTGCCAGCAGCCCCCTCTATTCAACTAATGAAAAACTGTTTTTT.

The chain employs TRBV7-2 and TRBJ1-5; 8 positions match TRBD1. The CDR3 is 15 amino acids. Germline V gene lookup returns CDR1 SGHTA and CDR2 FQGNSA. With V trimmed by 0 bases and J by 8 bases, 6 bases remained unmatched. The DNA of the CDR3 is TGTGCCAGCAGCTTAGCGCTGCCAGGGGGCGAGCCCCAGCATTTT. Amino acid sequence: CASSLALPGGEPQHF.